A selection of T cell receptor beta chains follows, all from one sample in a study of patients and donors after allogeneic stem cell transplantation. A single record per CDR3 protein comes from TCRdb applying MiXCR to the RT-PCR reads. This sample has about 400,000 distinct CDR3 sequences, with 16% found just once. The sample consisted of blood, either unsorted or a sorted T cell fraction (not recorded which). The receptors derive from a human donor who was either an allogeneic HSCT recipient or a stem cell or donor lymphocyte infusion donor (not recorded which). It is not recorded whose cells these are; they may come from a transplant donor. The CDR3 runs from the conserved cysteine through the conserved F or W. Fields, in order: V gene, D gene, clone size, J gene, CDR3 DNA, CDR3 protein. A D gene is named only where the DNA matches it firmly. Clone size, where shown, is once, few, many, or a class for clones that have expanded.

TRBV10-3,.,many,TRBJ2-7,TGTGCCACTAGCCGCTACTCCTACGAGCAGTACTTC,CATSRYSYEQYF
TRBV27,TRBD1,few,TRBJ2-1,TGTGCCAGCAGTTTTTGGACAGGGGATGAGCAGTTCTTC,CASSFWTGDEQFF
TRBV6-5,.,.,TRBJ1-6,TGTGCCAGCAGTTACGATGGGGGTGCCCAATCACCCCTCCACTTT,CASSYDGGAQSPLHF
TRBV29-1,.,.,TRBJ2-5,TGCAGCGTTGGGACCCAGTACTTC,CSVGTQYF
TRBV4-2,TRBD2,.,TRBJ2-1,TGTGCCAGCAGCCCCGTGTCGGGGGGGGGCCGCCCCGACAATGAGCAGTTCTTC,CASSPVSGGGRPDNEQFF
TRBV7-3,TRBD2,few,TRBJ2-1,TGTGCCAGCAGCTTCGGGACTAGCGGAGCGGGGGGGCAGTTCTTC,CASSFGTSGAGGQFF
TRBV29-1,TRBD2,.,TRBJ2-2,TGCAGCGTGTCAGGGAGGGCGAACACCGGGGAGCTGTTTTTT,CSVSGRANTGELFF
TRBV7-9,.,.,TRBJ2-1,TGTGCCAGCAGCGAGGGGGTAGGAGAGCAGTTCTTC,CASSEGVGEQFF
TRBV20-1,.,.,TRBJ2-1,TGCAGTGCTAGAGATGGGGCTAGCAATGAGCAGTTCTTC,CSARDGASNEQFF
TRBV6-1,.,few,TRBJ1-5,TGTGCCAGCAGTGAAGGGACCTTCCTACTAGGGCAGCCCCAGCATTTT,CASSEGTFLLGQPQHF
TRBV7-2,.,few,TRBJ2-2,TGTGCCAGCAGCTCCCCCGGGACCCTAGGAACCGGGGAGCTGTTTTTT,CASSSPGTLGTGELFF
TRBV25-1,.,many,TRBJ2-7,TGTGCCAGCCATCCTCCGGGGGAATCCTACGAGCAGTACTTC,CASHPPGESYEQYF
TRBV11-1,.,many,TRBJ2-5,TGTGCCAGCAGCTTAACCACTAGCTTCGAGACCCAGTACTTC,CASSLTTSFETQYF
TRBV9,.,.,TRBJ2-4,TGTGCCAGCAGTTCTTTGGCCTCACCAGATGGCATTCAGTACTTC,CASSSLASPDGIQYF
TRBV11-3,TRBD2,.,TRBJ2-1,TGTGCCAGCAGCTTAGGGGGACTAGCCGGATTGGATGAGCAGTTCTTC,CASSLGGLAGLDEQFF
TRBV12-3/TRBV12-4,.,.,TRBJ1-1,TGTGCCAGCAGCCCAACCCACCGGGGCCACATATTGGACACTGAAGCTTTCTTT,CASSPTHRGHILDTEAFF
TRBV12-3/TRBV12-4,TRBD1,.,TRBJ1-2,TGTGCCAGCAGAGATCAGGACAGGGCGGTCTATGGCTACACCTTC,CASRDQDRAVYGYTF
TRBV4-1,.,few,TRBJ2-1,TGCGCCAGCAGCCAATCAGGTGCGCACAATGAGCAGTTCTTC,CASSQSGAHNEQFF
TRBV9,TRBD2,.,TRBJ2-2,TGTGCCAGCAGCGTAACTAGCGGGAGGTCCGGGGAGCTGTTTTTT,CASSVTSGRSGELFF
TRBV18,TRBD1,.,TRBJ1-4,TGTGCCAGCTCACCGCGACAGGGGGGATTCCGGGAAAAACTGTTTTTT,CASSPRQGGFREKLFF
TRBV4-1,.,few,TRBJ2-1,TGCGCCAGCAGCCCCCTTCGACTAGACAATGAGCAGTTCTTC,CASSPLRLDNEQFF
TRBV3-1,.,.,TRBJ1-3,TGTGCCAGCAGCCAAGTCGAGATTCAGACCATATATTTT,CASSQVEIQTIYF
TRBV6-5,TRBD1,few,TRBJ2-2,TGTGCCAGCAGTTATGCGCCCGGGACAGGGGTTTCCGGGGAGCTGTTTTTT,CASSYAPGTGVSGELFF
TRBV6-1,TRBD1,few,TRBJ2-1,TGTGCCAGCACCCCATCGGGGGCAGGGGGCGATGAGCAGTTCTTC,CASTPSGAGGDEQFF
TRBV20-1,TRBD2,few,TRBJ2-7,TGCAGTGCTAGACTCCCGCGCGGGAGGGGTGACGAGCAGTACTTC,CSARLPRGRGDEQYF
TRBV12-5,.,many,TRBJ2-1,TGTGCTAGTGAGAATGAGCAGTTCTTC,CASENEQFF
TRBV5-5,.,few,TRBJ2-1,TGTGCCAGCAGCTTGGCCAAGAGCCTGGATTACAATGAGCAGTTCTTC,CASSLAKSLDYNEQFF
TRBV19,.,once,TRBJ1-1,TGTGCCAGCGTCCCTGAAGCTTTCTTT,CASVPEAFF
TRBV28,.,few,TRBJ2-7,TGTGCCAGCAGTCTTGCCCTGACATTTACTAGGAGTGAGCAGTACTTC,CASSLALTFTRSEQYF
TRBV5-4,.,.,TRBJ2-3,TGTGCCAGCAGCTTTGACCTCGAGATTCGGAACACAGATACGCAGTATTTT,CASSFDLEIRNTDTQYF
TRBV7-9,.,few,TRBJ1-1,TGTGCCAGCAGCTCACAGGGAACCCCGAACACTGAAGCTTTCTTT,CASSSQGTPNTEAFF
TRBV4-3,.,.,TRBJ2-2,TGCGCCAGCAGGAGGTGGGCTGGCGACCCCACCGGGGAGCTGTTTTTT,CASRRWAGDPTGELFF
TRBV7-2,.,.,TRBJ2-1,TGTGCCAGCAGCTTGGGCCTTAGCCGTAGGTACAATGAGCAGTTCTTC,CASSLGLSRRYNEQFF
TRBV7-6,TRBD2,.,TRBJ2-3,TGTGCCAGCAGCCTGAGGACTAGCGGGGGATCTAGCACAGATACGCAGTATTTT,CASSLRTSGGSSTDTQYF
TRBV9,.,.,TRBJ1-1,TGTGCCAGCAGCGTGACAGTTCGATCTGAAGCTTTCTTT,CASSVTVRSEAFF
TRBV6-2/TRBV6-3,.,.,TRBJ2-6,TGTGCCAGCAGTCAAACACTCTCTGGGGCCAACGTCCTGACTTTC,CASSQTLSGANVLTF
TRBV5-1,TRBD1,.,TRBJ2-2,TGCGCCAGCAGCTCGACAGGGAACGGGGCCGGGGAGCTGTTTTTT,CASSSTGNGAGELFF
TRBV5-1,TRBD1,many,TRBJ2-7,TGCGCCAGCAGCCCCCAGTTTTGGGACAGCAGTAACTACGAGCAGTACTTC,CASSPQFWDSSNYEQYF
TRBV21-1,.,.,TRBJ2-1,TGTGCCAGCAGCAACAGCGAATTTGCCACCTACAATGAGCAGTTCTTC,CASSNSEFATYNEQFF
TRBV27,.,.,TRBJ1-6,TGTGCCAGCAGTCCCCACAGAGGAAATAATTCACCCCTCCACTTT,CASSPHRGNNSPLHF
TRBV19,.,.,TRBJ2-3,TGTGCCAGTAGCCTAGGGCTAGTTGAGTCGGATACGCAGTATTTT,CASSLGLVESDTQYF